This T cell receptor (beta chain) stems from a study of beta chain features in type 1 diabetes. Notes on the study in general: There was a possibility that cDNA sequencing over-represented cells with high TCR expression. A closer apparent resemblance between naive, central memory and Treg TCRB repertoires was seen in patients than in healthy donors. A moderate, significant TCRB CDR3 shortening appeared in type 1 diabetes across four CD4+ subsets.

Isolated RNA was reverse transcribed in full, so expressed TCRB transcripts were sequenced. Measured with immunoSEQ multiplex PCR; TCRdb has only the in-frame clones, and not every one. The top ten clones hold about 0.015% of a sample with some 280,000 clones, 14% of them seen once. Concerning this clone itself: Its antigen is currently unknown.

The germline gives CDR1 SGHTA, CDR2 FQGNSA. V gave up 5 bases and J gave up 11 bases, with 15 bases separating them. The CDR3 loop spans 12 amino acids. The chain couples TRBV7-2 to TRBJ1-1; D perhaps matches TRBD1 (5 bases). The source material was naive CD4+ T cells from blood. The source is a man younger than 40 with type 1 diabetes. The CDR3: CASSPRGLAAFF. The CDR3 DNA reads TGTGCCAGCAGCCCCCGGGGACTGGCTGCTTTCTTT.